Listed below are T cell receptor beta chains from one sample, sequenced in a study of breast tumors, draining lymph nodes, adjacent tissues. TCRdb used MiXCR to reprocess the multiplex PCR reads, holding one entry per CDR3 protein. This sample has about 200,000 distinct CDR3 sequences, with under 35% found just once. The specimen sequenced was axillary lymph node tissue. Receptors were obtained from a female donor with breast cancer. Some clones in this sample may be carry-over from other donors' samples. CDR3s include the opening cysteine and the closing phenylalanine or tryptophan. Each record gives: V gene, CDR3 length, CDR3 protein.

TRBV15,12,CATSSQAYEQYF
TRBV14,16,CASSQLLGQGAHEQYF
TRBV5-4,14,CATRPAGRYNEQFF
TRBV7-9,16,CASSLDSGGATDTQYF
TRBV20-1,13,CSARRGLADTQYF
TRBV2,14,CVLPARGKGETQYF
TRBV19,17,CASSFGTSGSVRDTQYF
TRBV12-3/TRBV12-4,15,CASSLALAGVYEQYF
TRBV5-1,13,CASSFPSPYEQYF
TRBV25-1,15,CASTSTSGASDTQYF
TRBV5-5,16,CASSSPGEPGYEKLFF
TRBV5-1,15,CASSIVAGSRVAQYF
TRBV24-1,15,CATSDLKTSLATQYF